Each of the 5 T cell receptor beta chains below was sequenced from the same sample in a study of shared clonotypes between healthy human individuals. Method: immunoSEQ multiplex PCR; TCRdb's copy keeps in-frame clones and lacks some. The sample has 330,000 or so clones, less than 75% seen once. The material sequenced was memory CD4+ T cells sorted from blood. The subset is: CD45RA-negative fraction. The receptors shown here come from a young man in good health.

This chain uses TRBV5-8 with TRBJ2-5, with D perhaps TRBD2 (5 bases). Germline CDR1 SGHTS, CDR2 YDEGEE. V was cut by 4 bases and J by 5 bases, with 12 bases left in between. This CDR3 has 13 amino acids. CDR3 nucleotides: TGTGCCAGCAGCCTGAGGGCCTGGGAGACCCAGTACTTC. Its translation is CASSLRAWETQYF.

The CDR3 sequence is CASSLFSGSLGTEAFF. CDR3 DNA: TGTGCCAGCTCACTATTTTCGGGAAGCTTGGGTACTGAAGCTTTCTTT. The chain recombines TRBV18 with TRBJ1-1, with D unclear. This CDR3 region has 16 residues. Germline CDR1 is KGHSH and CDR2 is LQKENI. Trimming took off 4 bases at V and 5 bases at J, with 20 bases between the two ends.

This clone was seen once. The chain joins TRBV28 to TRBJ1-5; 9 bases match TRBD1. V lost 5 bases and J lost 6; bases outside the gene matches: 5. Germline V lookup: CDR1 MDHEN, CDR2 SYDVKM. CDR3 length equals 14 residues. The CDR3 protein is CASSGGQGTQPQHF. The CDR3, as DNA: TGTGCCAGCAGTGGCGGACAGGGGACTCAGCCCCAGCATTTT.

This chain links TRBV2 with TRBJ2-1; tentatively, D is TRBD2 (5 bases). The germline V gene encodes CDR1 SNHLY and CDR2 FYNNEI. This CDR3 is 13 amino acids long. The V end lost 2 bases, the J end lost 9 bases, and 11 bases lay between the germline ends. The CDR3 bases are TGTGCCAGCAGTGAAAGTCCCCTAGCTGAGCAGTTCTTC. It codes for CASSESPLAEQFF. Using reference TRBV2 and TRBJ2-1 for the parts outside the CDR3, the full variable domain is EPEVTQTPSHQVTQMGQEVILRCVPISNHLYFYWYRQILGQKVEFLVSFYNNEISEKSEIFDDQFSVERPDGSNFTLKIRSTKLEDSAMYFCASSESPLAEQFFGPGTRLTVL.

CDR3 protein: CASSSIGSDSNQPQHF. The DNA for the CDR3 is TGTGCCAGTAGTAGTATTGGCAGCGATAGCAATCAGCCCCAGCATTTT. This chain uses TRBV19 with TRBJ1-5; D gene uncertain. From germline, CDR1 is LNHDA and CDR2 SQIVND (reference sequence). V lost 4 bases, J lost 0 bases, and 13 bases lay in between. This CDR3 is 16 amino acids long.